What follows describes a single T cell receptor (beta chain). The antigen it recognizes is unknown. One base away there is no much larger clone; base qualities are not given. The collaborating institutions used their own protocols to collect whole blood in K2EDTA tubes. For TCRbeta analysis, collaborators shipped samples in one of three forms: frozen whole blood, isolated PBMCs, or DNA extracted from either of those sample types. The sample comes from a study of blood T cell repertoires in COVID-19 (TCRdb year 2020). Looking at the study overall: Samples covering the acute and convalescent phases of COVID-19 were provided by collaborators in the United States, Italy and Spain. The material from the prospective study consisted of cDNA or gDNA derived from T cells, B-cell-depleted T cells, or PBMCs. Subjects who had been exposed to COVID-19, were actively infected with it, or had recovered from it provided the deeply sampled blood TCRbeta repertoires that made up the dataset. The repertoires were made available in a free public database intended to serve as a resource for research on the immune response to SARS-CoV-2. Samples came from the ongoing ImmuneRACE study (first 160 participants) plus 1,254 subjects from 6 global collaborators. A de-identified subject ID, COVID-19 status, age in years and sex were almost always included in the sample metadata. HLA class I and class II types, where available, came from metadata supplied by the sample provider rather than from assay-based typing. The research as a whole found: The quantity of clinical and demographic metadata differed by source and by participant and was supplied without curation.

The V and J ends are trimmed by 4 bases and 0 bases, leaving 14 bases between them. CDR1 and CDR2, looked up from the germline V gene (reference sequence), are SGHNT and YYREEE. CDR3 length: 15 amino acids, cysteine to phenylalanine. Only the CDR3 DNA stays, 45 bases, in frame from base 1. TCRbeta CDR3 regions were amplified from genomic DNA by means of the immunoSEQ Assay, a bias-controlled multiplex PCR. In the authors' own workflow: The number of nucleated cells in each sample was estimated by amplification of reference gene primers within the assay. To quantify the absolute abundance of each unique TCRbeta CDR3 rearrangement, sequence reads were collapsed and filtered. For each sample, productive Simpson clonality was calculated by taking the square root of Simpson's diversity index across productive rearrangements. Held by TCRdb, this immuneACCESS table contains in-frame sequences only and omits some clones. Under half of the omission traces to an unresolved V gene where checked; the cause of the rest is unknown. That table furnishes V, J and clone size, whereas the DNA furnished D and trimming. This sample lists fewer than 200,000 clones; 88% were detected once. 5% to 6.5% of the sample is held by the ten biggest clonotypes.

The sequencing sample was made of peripheral blood. The TCR comes from a man in his forties or fifties with active or convalescent COVID-19. The V and J segments used are TRBV5-4 and TRBJ2-7, and perhaps TRBD2 as D gene, on 6 matching bases. The CDR3 protein: CASSTRERSSYEQYF. The nucleotides read TGTGCCAGCAGCACCCGGGAGAGGAGCTCCTACGAGCAGTACTTC.